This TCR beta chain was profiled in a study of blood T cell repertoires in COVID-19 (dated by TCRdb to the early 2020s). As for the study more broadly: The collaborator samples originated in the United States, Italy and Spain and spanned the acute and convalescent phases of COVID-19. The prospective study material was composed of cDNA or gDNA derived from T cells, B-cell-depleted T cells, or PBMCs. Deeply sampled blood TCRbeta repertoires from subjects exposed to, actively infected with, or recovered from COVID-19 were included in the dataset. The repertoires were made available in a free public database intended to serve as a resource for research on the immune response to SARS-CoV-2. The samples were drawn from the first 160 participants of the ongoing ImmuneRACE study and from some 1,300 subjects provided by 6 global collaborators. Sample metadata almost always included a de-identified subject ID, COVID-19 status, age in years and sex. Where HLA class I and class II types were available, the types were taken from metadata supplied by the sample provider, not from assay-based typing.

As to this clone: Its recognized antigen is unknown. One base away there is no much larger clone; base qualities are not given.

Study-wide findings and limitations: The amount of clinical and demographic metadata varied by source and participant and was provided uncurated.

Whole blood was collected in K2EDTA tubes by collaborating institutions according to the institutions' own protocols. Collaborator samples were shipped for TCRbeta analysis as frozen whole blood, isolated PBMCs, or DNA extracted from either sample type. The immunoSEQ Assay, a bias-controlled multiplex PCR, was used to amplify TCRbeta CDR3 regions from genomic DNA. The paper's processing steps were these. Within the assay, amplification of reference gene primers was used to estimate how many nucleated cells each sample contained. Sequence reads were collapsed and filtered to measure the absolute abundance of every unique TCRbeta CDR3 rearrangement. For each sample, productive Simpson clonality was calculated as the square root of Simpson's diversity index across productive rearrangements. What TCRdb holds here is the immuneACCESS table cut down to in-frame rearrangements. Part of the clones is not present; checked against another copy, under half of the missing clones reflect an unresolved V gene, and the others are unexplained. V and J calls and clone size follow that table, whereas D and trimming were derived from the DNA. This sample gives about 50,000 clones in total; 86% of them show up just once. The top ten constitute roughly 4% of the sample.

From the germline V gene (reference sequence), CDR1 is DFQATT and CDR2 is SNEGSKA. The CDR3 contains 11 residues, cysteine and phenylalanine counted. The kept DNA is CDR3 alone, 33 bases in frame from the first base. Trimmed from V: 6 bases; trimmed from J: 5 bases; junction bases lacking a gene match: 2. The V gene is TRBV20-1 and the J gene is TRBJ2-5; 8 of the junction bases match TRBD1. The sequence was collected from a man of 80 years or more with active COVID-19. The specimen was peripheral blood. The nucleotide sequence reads TGCAGTGCCGGACAGGGCGAGACCCAGTACTTC. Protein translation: CSAGQGETQYF.